The subject of this entry is one T cell receptor (beta chain). Its antigen is not identified. All patients were mismatch repair deficient, assessed by either PCR or immunohistochemistry. The TCR-sequenced patients were a few responders to pembrolizumab. This sample stems from a study of PD-1 blockade in mismatch repair-deficient tumors. As for the study in general: All were previously treated, progressing patients with 12 mismatch repair-deficient cancer types.

Whole-study results and caveats: Tumor-resident clones, often undetectable pretreatment in blood, expanded then contracted after pembrolizumab.

Sequencing used immunoSEQ multiplex PCR; TCRdb keeps in-frame clones, though not all of them. This sample has just under 80,000 clones, with roughly 80% found just once. This CDR3 spans 16 amino acids. Germline V gene data show CDR1 as SNHLY and CDR2 as FYNNEI. Trimming cost V 6 bases and J 6 bases; bases outside gene matches: 14. The gene calls are TRBV2 and TRBJ1-2, with TRBD1 matching 9 bases. The clonotype originates from an adult with mismatch repair-deficient cancer. This material consisted of peripheral blood, taken 44 weeks after starting pembrolizumab. In DNA, the CDR3 is TGTGCCAGCAGGGGGCCCGGGACAGGGAATCGCGATGGCTACACCTTC. It codes for CASRGPGTGNRDGYTF.